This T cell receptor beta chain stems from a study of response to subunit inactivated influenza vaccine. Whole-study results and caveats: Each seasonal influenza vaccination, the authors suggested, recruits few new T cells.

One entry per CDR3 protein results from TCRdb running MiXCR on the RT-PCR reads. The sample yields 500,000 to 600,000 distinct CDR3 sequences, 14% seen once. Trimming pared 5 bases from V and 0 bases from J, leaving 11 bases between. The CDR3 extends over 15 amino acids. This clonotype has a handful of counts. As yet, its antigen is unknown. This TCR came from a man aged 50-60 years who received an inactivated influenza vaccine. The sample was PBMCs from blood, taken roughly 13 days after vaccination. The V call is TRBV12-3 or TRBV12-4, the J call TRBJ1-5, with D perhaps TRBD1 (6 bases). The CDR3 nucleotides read TGTGCCAGCAGTACGGACAGCAATAGCAATCAGCCCCAGCATTTT. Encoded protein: CASSTDSNSNQPQHF.